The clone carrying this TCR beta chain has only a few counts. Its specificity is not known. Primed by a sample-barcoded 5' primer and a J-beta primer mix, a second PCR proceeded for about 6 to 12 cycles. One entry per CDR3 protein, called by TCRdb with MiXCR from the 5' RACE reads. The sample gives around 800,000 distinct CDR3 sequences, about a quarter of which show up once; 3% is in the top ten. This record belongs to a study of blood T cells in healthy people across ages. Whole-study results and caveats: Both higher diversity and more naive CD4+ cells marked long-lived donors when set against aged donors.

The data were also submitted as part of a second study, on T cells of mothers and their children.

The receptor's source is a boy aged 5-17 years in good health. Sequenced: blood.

As DNA, the CDR3 is TGCAGCGTTGGTCGCAGGGGAGATACGCAGTATTTT. The encoded protein is CSVGRRGDTQYF. J is TRBJ2-3 and V is TRBV29-1; D might be TRBD1 (6 bases). Germline values: CDR1 SQVTM, CDR2 ANQGSEA. This CDR3 contains 12 residues. Trimming stripped 4 bases from V and 5 bases from J, with 10 bases between.